Each of the 22 T cell receptor beta chains below was sequenced from the same sample in a study of cytomegalovirus exposure and HLA in healthy donors. The PCR had 60 Vbeta and 13 Jbeta primers. The repertoire was sequenced with immunoSEQ multiplex PCR; TCRdb's copy has only in-frame clones and lacks some. The sample shows roughly 180,000 clones, approximately 80% of them seen only once. Source material: PBMCs. The receptors were gathered from a woman between 18 and 30 years old in good health and CMV-seronegative.

The chain couples TRBV5-1 to TRBJ2-2; TRBD1 is a possible D gene (5 bases). The CDR3 runs to 14 residues. V was shortened by 0 bases and J by 9 bases, with 12 bases between the two germline ends. The germline CDR1 and CDR2 sequences are SGHRS and YFSETQ. CDR3 DNA sequence: TGCGCCAGCAGCTTGGTTCAGGGCTTCCGGGAGCTGTTTTTT. Translating gives CASSLVQGFRELFF.

The chain links TRBV2 to TRBJ2-2; D may be TRBD2 (6 bases). The CDR3 consists of 14 residues. Germline loops: CDR1 SNHLY, CDR2 FYNNEI. V was pared by 5 bases and J by 6 bases, with 13 bases between. CDR3 loop: CASSRTTSAGELFF. The CDR3 bases are TGTGCCAGCAGTAGGACTACCTCGGCCGGGGAGCTGTTTTTT.

In its sample, this clone was seen a few times. The CDR3 DNA reads TGTGCCAGTACCCTGGGAGGGACAGGGCATTACGAGCAGTACTTC. Amino acids: CASTLGGTGHYEQYF. This chain links TRBV19 with TRBJ2-7, with 9 nucleotides matching TRBD1. Germline CDR1 LNHDA, CDR2 SQIVND (reference sequence). This CDR3 spans 15 amino acids. Unmatched junction bases numbered 11, after V lost 7 bases and J lost 4 bases.

This chain links TRBV5-1 with TRBJ2-7; TRBD2 matches 8 bases. Germline V CDR1 and CDR2: SGHRS, YFSETQ. The CDR3 contains 14 residues. With V trimmed by 3 bases and J by 0 bases, 2 bases remained unmatched. The CDR3 loop is CASSSGTSSYEQYF. In DNA form, the CDR3 reads TGCGCCAGCAGCTCCGGGACTAGCTCCTACGAGCAGTACTTC.

The gene calls are TRBV5-1 and TRBJ1-4; D uncertain. The CDR3 runs 16 residues. In germline, CDR1 is SGHRS, CDR2 YFSETQ. The V end lost 0 bases, the J end lost 9 bases, and 18 bases lay between the germline ends. The chain's CDR3 is CASSLGTLVVAQKLFF. DNA for the CDR3: TGCGCCAGCAGCTTGGGAACCCTAGTTGTAGCCCAAAAACTGTTTTTT. The whole variable domain, filled in from reference TRBV5-1 and TRBJ1-4, reads KAGVTQTPRYLIKTRGQQVTLSCSPISGHRSVSWYQQTPGQGLQFLFEYFSETQRNKGNFPGRFSGRQFSNSRSEMNVSTLELGDSALYLCASSLGTLVVAQKLFFGSGTQLSVL.

This chain joins TRBV4-2 and TRBJ2-7, with a weak D call TRBD1 (6 bases). The CDR3 consists of 15 residues. In germline, CDR1 is LGHNA, CDR2 YNFKEQ. Trimming stripped 0 bases from V and 0 bases from J, with 9 bases between. In nucleotides, the CDR3 is TGTGCCAGCAGCCAAGACCGACAGGACTCCTACGAGCAGTACTTC. This encodes CASSQDRQDSYEQYF.

This clone was found once. CDR3 sequence: CASSDRAAYNEQFF. The CDR3 DNA sequence: TGTGCCAGCAGCGACAGGGCTGCATACAATGAGCAGTTCTTC. The chain links TRBV11-3 to TRBJ2-1; 7 nucleotides match TRBD1. CDR3 size: 14 residues. After removal of 5 bases from V and 4 bases from J, the junction contained 5 bases not matched to a gene. Germline V gene lookup returns CDR1 SGHNT and CDR2 YENEEA.

The chain has TRBV7-9 and TRBJ2-7; D may be TRBD2 (6 bases). Germline CDR1 is SEHNR and CDR2 is FQNEAQ (reference sequence). CDR3 length: 18 residues. V lost 3 bases to trimming and J lost 1 base, with 22 bases between them. The CDR3 DNA reads as TGTGCCAGCAGCTTTATGACCAATCGGGGACTGATTTCCTACGAGCAGTACTTC. Encoded protein: CASSFMTNRGLISYEQYF.

The chain couples TRBV5-1 to TRBJ1-1, with 9 bases aligning to TRBD1. J was trimmed by 1 base and V by 9 bases; bases with no gene match: 10. The CDR3 length is 15 residues. Germline V gene sequence: CDR1 SGHRS, CDR2 YFSETQ. Written as DNA, the CDR3 is TGCGCCACCTCTCTACAGGGGGCGACGAACACTGAAGCTTTCTTT. Translated: CATSLQGATNTEAFF.

The V gene is TRBV2, the J gene TRBJ2-5, with 12 bases aligning to TRBD2. The junction had 14 bases not matched to a gene; V was cut back by 7 bases and J by 5 bases. Germline loops: CDR1 SNHLY, CDR2 FYNNEI. The CDR3 contains 17 residues. CDR3 region: CASTDRASGRAGETQYF. DNA of the CDR3: TGTGCCAGCACAGATAGAGCTAGCGGGAGGGCCGGGGAGACCCAGTACTTC.

This chain connects TRBV19 to TRBJ2-6; D might be TRBD1 (6 bases). This CDR3 contains 15 residues. Deletions cut 3 bases from V and 2 bases from J, with 8 bases between. The germline CDR1 and CDR2 sequences are LNHDA and SQIVND (reference sequence). CDR3 in amino acids: CASSIGGTGANVLTF. CDR3 bases: TGTGCCAGTAGTATTGGGGGCACTGGGGCCAACGTCCTGACTTTC. The full variable domain, with the rest looked up from reference TRBV19 and TRBJ2-6, is DGGITQSPKYLFRKEGQNVTLSCEQNLNHDAMYWYRQDPGQGLRLIYYSQIVNDFQKGDIAEGYSVSREKKESFPLTVTSAQKNPTAFYLCASSIGGTGANVLTFGAGSRLTVL.

The chain uses TRBV7-9 and TRBJ2-5; D remains unclear. CDR1 is SEHNR, CDR2 FQNEAQ, per germline (reference sequence). The CDR3 contains 12 residues. Trimming left V 3 bases short and J 11 bases short, with 13 bases between. This CDR3 reads CASSLPVERQYF. The CDR3 DNA follows: TGTGCCAGCAGCTTGCCTGTGGAGAGACAGTACTTC.

This chain links TRBV4-2 with TRBJ2-7; 9 bases are a match to TRBD2. The CDR3 runs to 16 residues. The J segment lost 5 bases and the V segment lost 0 bases, leaving 8 bases of the junction unmatched. Looked up from germline, CDR1 is LGHNA and CDR2 is YNFKEQ. The chain's CDR3 is CASSQEPSGRSHEQYF. DNA for the CDR3: TGTGCCAGCAGCCAAGAACCCAGCGGGAGGTCCCACGAGCAGTACTTC.

The rearrangement links TRBV28 to TRBJ2-5; the D is unclear. This CDR3 has 15 residues. The germline V gene encodes CDR1 MDHEN and CDR2 SYDVKM. Between the trimmed V and J ends, which lost 2 bases and 0 bases, there was a span of 10 bases. CDR3 loop: CASSLDRQNQETQYF. CDR3 sequence (DNA): TGTGCCAGCAGTTTAGACCGACAAAACCAAGAGACCCAGTACTTC.

The V gene is TRBV13, the J gene TRBJ2-3, with D tentatively TRBD1 (6 bases). V lost 6 bases and J lost 1, with 14 bases in between. Germline loops: CDR1 PRHDT, CDR2 FYEKMQ (reference sequence). The CDR3 extends over 15 amino acids. CDR3 loop: CASSVPGQRTDTQYF. The CDR3 DNA sequence: TGTGCCAGCAGTGTCCCGGGACAACGCACAGATACGCAGTATTTT.

This clone was seen only a few times. The chain couples TRBV6-5 to TRBJ2-1; no clear D. V lost 5 bases to trimming and J lost 5 bases, with 10 bases between them. Germline V gene sequence: CDR1 MNHEY, CDR2 SVGAGI. The CDR3 has 13 residues. CDR3 coding DNA: TGTGCCAGCAGTGAAGCCCCACACAATGAGCAGTTCTTC. Protein sequence: CASSEAPHNEQFF.

This CDR3 is CASSLDREVPNAYEQYF. The CDR3 DNA sequence: TGTGCCAGCAGCTTAGATCGGGAGGTTCCAAACGCCTACGAGCAGTACTTC. J is TRBJ2-7 and V is TRBV11-3, with 7 positions matching TRBD2. The V gene end was trimmed by 0 bases and the J gene end by 2 bases; junction bases not matched to a gene: 10. Looked up from germline, CDR1 is SGHNT and CDR2 is YENEEA. CDR3 length equals 17 residues. The whole variable domain, remainder taken from reference TRBV11-3 and TRBJ2-7, is EAGVVQSPRYKIIEKKQPVAFWCNPISGHNTLYWYLQNLGQGPELLIRYENEEAVDDSQLPKDRFSAERLKGVDSTLKIQPAELGDSAVYLCASSLDREVPNAYEQYFGPGTRLTVT.

The V call is TRBV4-1, the J call TRBJ2-7; no firm D call. Trimming removed 8 bases from V and 3 bases from J, with 14 bases in between. Germline V gene sequence: CDR1 MGHRA, CDR2 YSYEKL. CDR3 length equals 13 residues. For the CDR3, the DNA is TGCGCCAGCGCTGCAACCCACGGCTACGAGCAGTACTTC. Protein product: CASAATHGYEQYF.

J is TRBJ2-5 and V is TRBV7-6; D is possibly TRBD1 (6 bases). V gave up 6 bases and J gave up 4 bases, with 21 bases separating them. Per germline, CDR1 SGHVS and CDR2 FNYEAQ. The CDR3 loop spans 16 amino acids. DNA for the CDR3: TGTGCCAGCAGACCTAAATTCAGGGGCGCCGGAGAGACCCAGTACTTC. Translation: CASRPKFRGAGETQYF.

V is TRBV7-3 and J is TRBJ2-3, with D unclear. The CDR3 length is 13 residues. Germline-derived CDR1 and CDR2 are SGHTA and FQGTGA. Trimming took 5 bases from V and 5 from J, leaving 11 bases between them. The chain's CDR3 is CASSRTSGDTQYF. CDR3 DNA: TGTGCCAGCAGCCGTACGTCCGGAGATACGCAGTATTTT.

The chain employs TRBV7-8 and TRBJ2-1, with 8 bases that match TRBD2. This CDR3 contains 15 residues. J was trimmed by 2 bases and V by 5 bases; bases with no gene match: 5. Germline lookup yields CDR1 SGHVS and CDR2 FQNEAQ. In nucleotides, the CDR3 is TGTGCCAGCAGCCCCCGGGAGGGCCCCTACAATGAGCAGTTCTTC. This gives the protein CASSPREGPYNEQFF.

The chain carries TRBV9 and TRBJ2-3; D uncertain. Germline CDR1 is SGDLS and CDR2 is YYNGEE. V shed 2 bases and J shed 2 bases, with 9 bases lying between them. The CDR3 is made up of 14 amino acids. CDR3 in amino acids: CASSVATPTDTQYF. In nucleotides, the CDR3 is TGTGCCAGCAGCGTGGCAACACCCACAGATACGCAGTATTTT. The whole variable domain, filled in from reference TRBV9 and TRBJ2-3, reads DSGVTQTPKHLITATGQRVTLRCSPRSGDLSVYWYQQSLDQGLQFLIQYYNGEERAKGNILERFSAQQFPDLHSELNLSSLELGDSALYFCASSVATPTDTQYFGPGTRLTVL.